What follows are 32 T cell receptor beta chains derived from one specimen sequenced in a study of blood T cell repertoires in COVID-19. The data were produced by immunoSEQ multiplex PCR, yet TCRdb's version contains in-frame clones alone and is incomplete. Of approximately 82,000 clones listed, roughly 85% were seen once; the top ten hold under 45%. The sample was peripheral blood. These receptor sequences come from a woman between 65 and 79 years old with acute or convalescent COVID-19.

This chain connects TRBV12-3 or TRBV12-4 to TRBJ2-5; tentatively, D is TRBD2 (5 bases). Deletions cut 4 bases from V and 6 bases from J, with 6 bases between. This CDR3 is built from 11 residues. CDR3 region: CASSSGKTQYF. CDR3 nucleotides: TGTGCCAGCAGTTCCGGGAAGACCCAGTACTTC.

This rearrangement joins TRBV30 to TRBJ1-5, with unresolved D. The CDR3 spans 13 residues. Looked up from germline, CDR1 is GTSNPN and CDR2 is SVGIG (reference sequence). V was shortened by 0 bases and J by 0 bases, with 3 bases between the two germline ends. The CDR3 is CAWSVNSNQPQHF. For the CDR3, the DNA is TGTGCCTGGAGTGTTAATAGCAATCAGCCCCAGCATTTT.

This chain uses TRBV9 with TRBJ2-7; TRBD1 matches at 7 bases. The CDR3 has 17 amino acids. CDR1 and CDR2 from the germline V gene are SGDLS and YYNGEE. V lost 0 bases and J lost 4; bases outside the gene matches: 13. CDR3 nucleotide sequence: TGTGCCAGCAGCGTAGAAGGGGGCAGGGCCGGGAAATACGAGCAGTACTTC. Residues: CASSVEGGRAGKYEQYF.

This chain links TRBV2 with TRBJ1-6, with a tentative D call TRBD1 (6 bases). Germline V gene lookup returns CDR1 SNHLY and CDR2 FYNNEI. This CDR3 contains 13 residues. V gave up 6 bases and J gave up 5 bases, with 8 bases separating them. CDR3 nucleotides: TGTGCCAGCAGCGGACAGAATAATTCACCCCTCCACTTT. Its translation: CASSGQNNSPLHF.

This chain connects TRBV18 to TRBJ2-7, with 10 positions matching TRBD2. CDR1 and CDR2 (germline): KGHSH, LQKENI. V trimming: 1 base; J trimming: 3 bases; junction bases outside the gene matches: 6. CDR3 size: 16 residues. In DNA form, the CDR3 reads TGTGCCAGCTCACCACTAAGCGGGAGGGCTGACTACGAGCAGTACTTC. Protein product: CASSPLSGRADYEQYF.

This chain uses TRBV7-9 with TRBJ2-7, with D perhaps TRBD2 (6 bases). Per the germline V gene, CDR1 is SEHNR and CDR2 is FQNEAQ (reference sequence). CDR3 length: 13 residues. Trimming pared 5 bases from V and 3 bases from J, leaving 11 bases between. As DNA, the CDR3 is TGTGCCAGCAGCCTCTCGGAGGGCTACGAGCAGTACTTC. Its translation: CASSLSEGYEQYF.

J is TRBJ1-5 and V is TRBV19; D remains unclear. This CDR3 comprises 16 residues. Trimming took off 5 bases at V and 0 bases at J, with 14 bases between the two ends. From germline, CDR1 is LNHDA and CDR2 SQIVND (reference sequence). CDR3 region: CASSSLTGYSNQPQHF. The CDR3 bases are TGTGCCAGTAGTTCCTTGACGGGGTATAGCAATCAGCCCCAGCATTTT.

V is TRBV7-8 and J is TRBJ1-5; 8 nucleotides agree with TRBD1. Trimming removed 5 bases from V and 4 bases from J; junction bases left unmatched: 7. The CDR3 totals 15 residues. Germline V gives CDR1 SGHVS, CDR2 FQNEAQ. This chain's CDR3 is CASSTNRQGNQPQHF. The CDR3, as DNA: TGTGCCAGCAGCACCAATAGACAGGGGAATCAGCCCCAGCATTTT.

The chain combines TRBV27 with TRBJ2-2; 7 bases are shared with TRBD2. This CDR3 has 16 residues. V lost 7 bases, J lost 5 bases, and 13 bases stayed unmatched. Germline-derived CDR1 and CDR2 are MNHEY and SMNVEV (reference sequence). CDR3 region: CASKLSAGARTGELFF. CDR3 in DNA: TGTGCCAGCAAATTGTCGGCGGGAGCCAGAACCGGGGAGCTGTTTTTT.

The chain couples TRBV14 to TRBJ2-7, with TRBD2 matching 8 bases. CDR1 and CDR2 from the germline V gene are SGHDN and FVKESK. J gave up 0 bases and V 4 bases, and 8 bases lay outside the gene matches. The CDR3 runs to 16 residues. CDR3 coding DNA: TGTGCCAGCAGCCCAGATAGCGGGGAAAGCTCCTACGAGCAGTACTTC. Its translation: CASSPDSGESSYEQYF.

The V and J genes are TRBV9 and TRBJ1-3, with a possible D match to TRBD1 (6 bases). The CDR3 contains 13 residues. With 1 base removed from V and 6 bases from J, the gap between germline ends came to 8 bases. Germline CDR1 reads SGDLS; CDR2 reads YYNGEE. CDR3 loop: CASSVSGENTIYF. The DNA for the CDR3 is TGTGCCAGCAGCGTATCAGGGGAAAACACCATATATTTT.

This clone appeared a single time. The chain carries TRBV27 and TRBJ2-2, with 7 bases aligning to TRBD2. This CDR3 has 15 residues. The germline V gene encodes CDR1 MNHEY and CDR2 SMNVEV (reference sequence). Germline trimming cut 2 bases from V and 6 bases from J; bases unmatched to any gene: 6. CDR3 coding DNA: TGTGCCAGCAGTTTAGCAGGACTAGTCCCCGGGGAGCTGTTTTTT. Its protein is CASSLAGLVPGELFF.

The chain links TRBV19 to TRBJ1-5, with D unclear. V gave up 7 bases and J gave up 1 base, with 5 bases separating them. The CDR3 totals 12 residues. Germline loops: CDR1 LNHDA, CDR2 SQIVND (reference sequence). CDR3 protein: CASTESNQPQHF. CDR3 nucleotides: TGTGCCAGTACCGAGAGCAATCAGCCCCAGCATTTT.

The V gene is TRBV27, the J gene TRBJ2-1; 9 positions match TRBD2. The V segment lost 7 bases and the J segment 0 bases; nucleotides outside the gene matches: 10. Germline V gene data show CDR1 as MNHEY and CDR2 as SMNVEV (reference sequence). The CDR3 length is 17 residues. In DNA form, the CDR3 reads TGTGCCAGCATCGGATCTAGCGGGAAAAGCTCCTACAATGAGCAGTTCTTC. Its protein is CASIGSSGKSSYNEQFF.

This clone was seen once. The genes are TRBV7-9 and TRBJ1-2, with 10 bases that match TRBD1. The CDR3 is 17 residues long. J lost 5 bases, V lost 5 bases, and 14 bases had no gene match. In germline, CDR1 is SEHNR, CDR2 FQNEAQ (reference sequence). As DNA, the CDR3 is TGTGCCAGCAGCCAGATAAGACAGGGGGCTAGTACTTATGGCTACACCTTC. Translating it yields CASSQIRQGASTYGYTF.

The V and J genes are TRBV29-1 and TRBJ2-6; no reliable D call. CDR1 is SQVTM, CDR2 ANQGSEA, per germline. The CDR3 length is 13 residues. V lost 3 bases and J lost 1, with 4 bases in between. The CDR3 nucleotides are TGCAGCGTTGACGGTTCTGGGGCCAACGTCCTGACTTTC. It yields the protein CSVDGSGANVLTF.

This chain connects TRBV12-3 or TRBV12-4 to TRBJ1-1; 7 nucleotides align to TRBD1. V dropped 2 bases and J dropped 8; count of bases not matched to a gene: 5. This CDR3 contains 13 residues. As DNA, the CDR3 is TGTGCCAGCAGTTTAAGTGGACAGGACGAAGCTTTCTTT. Its translation: CASSLSGQDEAFF.

The chain joins TRBV20-1 to TRBJ2-7; D not resolved. The germline V gene has CDR1 DFQATT and CDR2 SNEGSKA (reference sequence). V was trimmed by 3 bases and J by 0 bases, leaving 21 bases between them. The CDR3 covers 17 residues. CDR3 DNA: TGCAGTGCTAGTAGTGCGGATCCGAACTTAGACTCCTACGAGCAGTACTTC. This codes for CSASSADPNLDSYEQYF.

The CDR3 region is CASSPPSSSGSNEQYF. DNA for the CDR3: TGTGCCAGCTCACCACCAAGCAGTAGCGGGAGTAACGAGCAGTACTTC. The V call is TRBV18, the J call TRBJ2-7; 9 bases are shared with TRBD2. This CDR3 spans 16 amino acids. Germline CDR1 reads KGHSH; CDR2 reads LQKENI. Trimming removed 0 bases from V and 5 bases from J; junction bases left unmatched: 8.

The chain carries TRBV7-9 and TRBJ1-2, with TRBD1 identical over 10 bases. The germline V gene has CDR1 SEHNR and CDR2 FQNEAQ (reference sequence). Losses at the gene ends were 5 bases for V and 4 bases for J; bases not matched to a gene: 10. There are 16 residues in the CDR3. The CDR3 DNA follows: TGTGCCAGCAGCCCCCAGACAGGGGGCAAGGGCTATGGCTACACCTTC. Protein: CASSPQTGGKGYGYTF.

The CDR3 DNA follows: TGCAGCGTTGAAGTCCGGGACAGGGTTTTATATGAGCAGTTCTTC. Protein product: CSVEVRDRVLYEQFF. This rearrangement joins TRBV29-1 to TRBJ2-1, with 9 nucleotides matching TRBD1. From germline, CDR1 is SQVTM and CDR2 ANQGSEA. This CDR3 spans 15 amino acids. V gave up 1 base and J gave up 8 bases; unmatched junction bases: 9.

This clone was picked up one time. The chain uses TRBV7-8 and TRBJ2-1, with D possibly TRBD1 on 6 matching bases. Per the germline V gene, CDR1 is SGHVS and CDR2 is FQNEAQ. V gave up 5 bases and J gave up 9 bases, with 17 bases separating them. This CDR3 is 14 amino acids long. CDR3 DNA: TGTGCCAGCAGCGTTAGCAGGGGATACGGTGAGCAGTTCTTC. This sequence encodes CASSVSRGYGEQFF.

The chain employs TRBV7-2 and TRBJ2-4; maybe TRBD2 (6 bases). CDR3 size: 14 residues. Germline V CDR1 and CDR2: SGHTA, FQGNSA. V lost 5 bases and J 0 bases, leaving 8 bases between the germline ends. The CDR3 reads CASSPGLAKNIQYF. DNA for the CDR3: TGTGCCAGCAGCCCGGGACTAGCCAAAAACATTCAGTACTTC.

Comment on this clone: One end of the junction does not line up with germline, which may come from a read error. J is TRBJ2-5 and V is TRBV7-3; tentatively, D is TRBD2 (6 bases). The CDR3 totals 13 residues. CDR1 and CDR2 (germline): SGHTA, FQGTGA. The CDR3, as DNA: TGTGCCAGCAGCCTAACTAGCCCTGGGACCCAGTACTTC. Translation: CASSLTSPGTQYF.

The DNA of the CDR3 is TGTGCCAGCAGTTACTCGTCGGGACAGGGGATATCCTACAATGAGCAGTTCTTC. This gives the protein CASSYSSGQGISYNEQFF. This sequence joins TRBV6-2 or TRBV6-3 and TRBJ2-1; 10 bases map to TRBD1. The CDR3 has 18 residues. Trimming removed 0 bases from V and 1 base from J; junction bases left unmatched: 6. Germline V gene data show CDR1 as MNHEY and CDR2 as SVGEGT.

The V and J genes are TRBV6-5 and TRBJ2-5, with D tentatively TRBD1 (6 bases). The CDR3 consists of 14 residues. The V end was cut by 8 bases, the J end by 7 bases, with 20 bases between. Germline V gene data show CDR1 as MNHEY and CDR2 as SVGAGI. CDR3 sequence (DNA): TGTGCCAGCCCTACAGACAGGTTCGCAGCGACCCAGTACTTC. This encodes CASPTDRFAATQYF.

The rearrangement joins TRBV3-1 (or the pseudogene TRBV3-2) to TRBJ1-3; D ambiguous. Germline V gene sequence: CDR1 LGHDT, CDR2 YNNKEL (reference sequence). The CDR3 runs 18 residues. Trimming cost V 3 bases and J 0 bases, with 18 bases left between them. CDR3 loop: CASSQLQALRSSGNTIYF. For the CDR3, the DNA is TGTGCCAGCAGCCAGCTGCAGGCCCTTCGAAGCTCTGGAAACACCATATATTTT.

The chain uses TRBV7-9 and TRBJ2-3; 8 bases are shared with TRBD2. After removal of 4 bases from V and 5 bases from J, the junction contained 11 bases not matched to a gene. CDR3 length: 16 amino acids. The germline gives CDR1 SEHNR, CDR2 FQNEAQ (reference sequence). This chain's CDR3 is CASSSPGLVVEDTQYF. The CDR3 DNA follows: TGTGCCAGCAGCTCCCCGGGACTAGTGGTGGAAGATACGCAGTATTTT. The entire variable domain, with the rest obtained from reference TRBV7-9 and TRBJ2-3, is as follows: DTGVSQNPRHKITKRGQNVTFRCDPISEHNRLYWYRQTLGQGPEFLTYFQNEAQLEKSRLLSDRFSAERPKGSFSTLEIQRTEQGDSAMYLCASSSPGLVVEDTQYFGPGTRLTVL.

V gene TRBV2 combines with J gene TRBJ2-3, with 13 bases identical to TRBD2. Germline trimming cut 5 bases from V and 8 bases from J; bases unmatched to any gene: 7. CDR1 is SNHLY, CDR2 FYNNEI, per germline. This CDR3 has 15 amino acids. DNA for the CDR3: TGTGCCAGCAGTCCCGGGACTAGCGGGATTGCTACGCAGTATTTT. Translation: CASSPGTSGIATQYF.

The V and J genes are TRBV19 and TRBJ2-4; D is ambiguous. V was pared by 8 bases and J by 7 bases, with 18 bases between. Per the germline V gene, CDR1 is LNHDA and CDR2 is SQIVND (reference sequence). The CDR3 has 14 residues. The CDR3 loop is CASGLGLIGNIQYF. DNA for the CDR3: TGTGCCAGTGGTTTAGGGTTAATCGGTAACATTCAGTACTTC.

As DNA, the CDR3 is TGTGCCAGAACCCGGGCGGAGGTGGATACAGATACGCAGTATTTT. Translation gives CARTRAEVDTDTQYF. The rearrangement joins TRBV2 to TRBJ2-3, with TRBD2 as a possible D gene (5 bases). V was trimmed by 9 bases and J by 3 bases, leaving 19 bases between them. Germline values: CDR1 SNHLY, CDR2 FYNNEI. This CDR3 contains 15 residues.

V and J are TRBV2 and TRBJ1-6; D unresolved. The CDR3 runs to 13 residues. Germline values: CDR1 SNHLY, CDR2 FYNNEI. Deletions cut 5 bases from V and 14 bases from J, with 16 bases between. Here the CDR3 DNA reads TGTGCCAGCAGTTTGCGGGATAATTGGGCCCTCCACTTT. Amino acids: CASSLRDNWALHF.